This T cell receptor beta chain was observed in a study of shared clonotypes between healthy human individuals. Whole-study context: The donor group consisted of two women and a few men, aged 18 to 49. Used for every donor were three CD4 naive, three CD4 memory, two CD8 naive and one CD8 memory plate.

Overall study findings and caveats: Shared across a few donors were around 4.7% of the naive CD4 clonotypes.

Profiling relied on immunoSEQ multiplex PCR, and the TCRdb table lists in-frame clones only, not all of them. The sample lists a few million clones; over 90% were seen once. With respect to this clone: Its antigen is as yet unknown. The same CDR3 arises from other DNA sequences in this sample as well.

Within Nashville, Tennessee resided all donors, each a Caucasian adult. The TCR sequence derives from a man aged 18-30 years in good health. Some clones in this sample may be carry-over from other donors' samples. The sample comprised naive CD4+ T cells from PBMCs. Subset given: CD45RA+ positively selected.

CDR3 sequence reads: CATRVGGIRNQPQHF. In nucleotides, the CDR3 is TGTGCCACCAGGGTTGGGGGAATAAGAAATCAGCCCCAGCATTTT. The V and J genes are TRBV15 and TRBJ1-5; the D gene is possibly TRBD1 (5 bases). Trimming took 6 bases from V and 4 from J, leaving 16 bases between them. Germline assignment: CDR1 LNHNV and CDR2 YYDKDF (reference sequence). The CDR3 consists of 15 residues. The variable domain in full, with the rest retrieved from reference TRBV15 and TRBJ1-5, is DAMVIQNPRYQVTQFGKPVTLSCSQTLNHNVMYWYQQKSSQAPKLLFHYYDKDFNNEADTPDNFQSRRPNTSFCFLDIRSPGLGDTAMYLCATRVGGIRNQPQHFGDGTRLSIL.